The 6 T cell receptor beta chains listed next were all sequenced from one sample in a study of blood T cell repertoires in COVID-19 (dated by TCRdb to 2020 to 2022). Library generation was performed with the immunoSEQ multiplex PCR assay. TCRdb obtained this table from immuneACCESS and retained in-frame rearrangements with V and J assigned. These tables miss some clones; where compared with another copy, unresolved V genes account for less than half of the shortfall, and the remainder is unexplained. The sample table holds tens of thousands of clones, of which about 68% were seen once. The ten largest account for 5.7% of the sample. Sequenced: peripheral blood. These receptors were obtained from a man aged 50 or older with active or convalescent COVID-19.

The rearrangement joins TRBV24-1 to TRBJ2-3, with 8 bases lining up with TRBD2. Germline CDR1 KGHDR, CDR2 SFDVKD. The CDR3 contains 18 residues. V gave up 0 bases and J gave up 1 base; unmatched junction bases: 8. The CDR3 region has the DNA TGTGCCACCAGTGATTTGGCGGGGGGCACAGCGGGCACAGATACGCAGTATTTT. Protein: CATSDLAGGTAGTDTQYF.

This clone was seen a few times. The chain employs TRBV7-3 and TRBJ1-5; a possible D gene is TRBD1 (5 bases). The CDR3 extends over 13 amino acids. Deletions cut 3 bases from V and 5 bases from J, with 8 bases between. The germline gives CDR1 SGHTA, CDR2 FQGTGA. This CDR3 is CASSLWGDQPQHF. The CDR3 bases are TGTGCCAGCAGCTTGTGGGGCGATCAGCCCCAGCATTTT. Full variable domain (remainder filled in from reference TRBV7-3 and TRBJ1-5): GAGVSQTPSNKVTEKGKYVELRCDPISGHTALYWYRQSLGQGPEFLIYFQGTGAADDSGLPNDRFFAVRPEGSVSTLKIQRTERGDSAVYLCASSLWGDQPQHFGDGTRLSIL.

The rearrangement links TRBV9 to TRBJ2-5, with 10 bases lining up with TRBD1. Trimming took 4 bases from V and 4 from J; bases not matched to a gene: 7. Germline V gives CDR1 SGDLS, CDR2 YYNGEE. The CDR3 has 15 amino acids. DNA of the CDR3: TGTGCCAGCAGCTCGGGACAGGGGATCAGAGAGACCCAGTACTTC. Amino acid sequence: CASSSGQGIRETQYF.

This chain uses TRBV3-1 (or the pseudogene TRBV3-2) with TRBJ1-5; the match to TRBD1 covers 7 bases. J was trimmed by 4 bases and V by 1 base; bases with no gene match: 4. CDR3 length equals 15 residues. Per the germline V gene, CDR1 is LGHDT and CDR2 is YNNKEL (reference sequence). CDR3 DNA: TGTGCCAGCAGCCAAGGGGACAGCGATAATCAGCCCCAGCATTTT. This codes for CASSQGDSDNQPQHF.

This clone was seen just once. V and J are TRBV4-1 and TRBJ2-7; possibly TRBD2 for D (5 bases). This CDR3 contains 12 residues. Germline CDR1 and CDR2: MGHRA and YSYEKL. The V gene lost 8 bases and the J gene lost 0 bases, with 8 bases spanning the gap. In nucleotides, the CDR3 is TGCGCCAGCCCCCGGGACTCCTACGAGCAGTACTTC. It encodes CASPRDSYEQYF.

This sequence joins TRBV10-3 and TRBJ2-2, with TRBD2 identical over 9 bases. The germline V gene has CDR1 ENHRY and CDR2 SYGVKD. This CDR3 spans 15 amino acids. Trimming removed 7 bases from V and 2 bases from J; junction bases left unmatched: 5. CDR3 DNA sequence: TGTGCCATCACTAGCGGGGCTCCCAACACCGGGGAGCTGTTTTTT. It codes for CAITSGAPNTGELFF.